These T cell receptor beta chains were read from a single sample in a study of blood T cell repertoires in COVID-19. Clones were sequenced by immunoSEQ multiplex PCR, and TCRdb holds only the in-frame ones, with some missing. The table records 95,000 to 150,000 clones, 90% of them present only once. Sequencing used peripheral blood. The receptors stem from a woman aged 55-75 years with COVID-19, enrolled during active disease. Each CDR3 is given without its conserved first and last residue. A D gene is named only where the DNA matches it firmly.

J	D	V	CDR3
TRBJ1-1	NA	TRBV3-1/TRBV3-2	ASSQAMGSPEAF
TRBJ2-7	NA	TRBV5-1	ASSLGNAGPSNEQY
TRBJ1-1	NA	TRBV7-2	ASSAGEMAF
TRBJ1-2	NA	TRBV11-2	ASSPSYGYT
TRBJ1-1	NA	TRBV18	ASSPRSRGGTEAF
TRBJ2-3	NA	TRBV5-6	ASSLDISTDTQY
TRBJ1-6	TRBD1	TRBV7-2	ASSLGQLNSPLH
TRBJ2-5	TRBD2	TRBV5-4	ASSLSIRTSGRQETQY
TRBJ1-3	NA	TRBV5-4	ASSLWGPSGNTIY
TRBJ2-7	TRBD1	TRBV5-4	ASSPVGGSYEQY
TRBJ1-6	TRBD1	TRBV3-1/TRBV3-2	ASSYGTGDSPLH